A single TCR beta chain is shown here with its context. The CDR3 loop spans 9 amino acids. V lost 10 bases to trimming and J lost 11 bases; unmatched junction nucleotides: 5. These data are taken from a study of blood T cell repertoires in COVID-19. Study background: PBMCs, B-cell-depleted T cells, or T cells provided the cDNA or gDNA that made up the material.

Authors' data handling: From reference gene primer amplification, estimates of nucleated cell counts were derived. Clones were read by immunoSEQ multiplex PCR, and TCRdb kept only the in-frame ones, dropping some. The DNA gave D and trimming, while V, J and clone size come from that table. The data contain tens of thousands of clones, 70% to 90% of them singletons. The sequence came from a man in his sixties or seventies with active or convalescent COVID-19. Source material: peripheral blood. This sequence joins TRBV6-7 and TRBJ2-7; 7 nucleotides align to TRBD2. TRBV6-7 is sorted into the ORF group, with uncertain function. Here the CDR3 DNA reads TGTGCCACCGGCCGGGAGGAGTACTTC. Residues: CATGREEYF.